The 14 T cell receptor beta chains below all came from one sample that was sequenced in a study of blood T cell repertoires in COVID-19. Profiled with immunoSEQ multiplex PCR; TCRdb holds only in-frame clones, not every one. The sample has about 150,000 clones; more than 85% are singletons. The sample comprised peripheral blood. The source is a man aged 60 to 75 with active or convalescent COVID-19.

This clone has just one count. The chain uses TRBV19 and TRBJ2-3; 7 bases map to TRBD1. V was clipped by 10 bases and J by 1 base; unmatched bases: 8. The CDR3 loop spans 14 amino acids. Germline-derived CDR1 and CDR2 are LNHDA and SQIVND (reference sequence). CDR3 DNA: TGTGCCACTTCTAGACAGGGAGGCACAGATACGCAGTATTTT. Protein sequence: CATSRQGGTDTQYF. Based on the CDR3 plus reference TRBV19 and TRBJ2-3, the full variable domain is DGGITQSPKYLFRKEGQNVTLSCEQNLNHDAMYWYRQDPGQGLRLIYYSQIVNDFQKGDIAEGYSVSREKKESFPLTVTSAQKNPTAFYLCATSRQGGTDTQYFGPGTRLTVL.

J is TRBJ2-1 and V is TRBV5-6, with 12 positions matching TRBD2. Trimming at V came to 7 bases and at J to 14 bases, leaving 13 bases not matched to a gene. The germline gives CDR1 SGHDT, CDR2 YYEEEE. This CDR3 contains 14 residues. In DNA, the CDR3 is TGTGCCAGCTCTAGCGGGAGGGCCACAATTATCAAGTTCTTC. It is translated as CASSSGRATIIKFF.

This rearrangement joins TRBV2 to TRBJ2-5; 9 bases fit TRBD2. The J segment lost 3 bases and the V segment lost 4 bases, leaving 3 bases of the junction unmatched. There are 14 residues in the CDR3. Germline-derived CDR1 and CDR2 are SNHLY and FYNNEI. CDR3 nucleotides: TGTGCCAGCAGTGTACTAGCGGGTAAAGAGACCCAGTACTTC. Translating it yields CASSVLAGKETQYF. Full variable domain (remainder filled in from reference TRBV2 and TRBJ2-5): EPEVTQTPSHQVTQMGQEVILRCVPISNHLYFYWYRQILGQKVEFLVSFYNNEISEKSEIFDDQFSVERPDGSNFTLKIRSTKLEDSAMYFCASSVLAGKETQYFGPGTRLLVL.

The chain uses TRBV11-2 and TRBJ2-7; D possibly corresponds to TRBD1 (7 bases). Germline CDR1 is SGHAT and CDR2 is FQNNGV. Trimming pared 5 bases from V and 2 bases from J, leaving 16 bases between. The CDR3 has 15 residues. CDR3 nucleotide sequence: TGTGCCAGCAGCACGAGGCAGGGGGGCCCCTACGAGCAGTACTTC. This sequence encodes CASSTRQGGPYEQYF.

The chain carries TRBV2 and TRBJ1-4, with no clear D. The germline V and J ends were trimmed by 4 bases and 4 bases, with 10 bases remaining between them. This CDR3 region has 14 residues. Germline V lookup: CDR1 SNHLY, CDR2 FYNNEI. The chain's CDR3 is CASSGAVINEKLFF. For the CDR3, the DNA is TGTGCCAGCAGTGGGGCAGTGATTAATGAAAAACTGTTTTTT.

V and J are TRBV6-5 and TRBJ2-3, with TRBD2 identical over 10 bases. The CDR3 spans 16 residues. Germline CDR1 and CDR2: MNHEY and SVGAGI. Trimming removed 2 bases from V and 6 bases from J; junction bases left unmatched: 8. The CDR3 reads CASSYAKRGGRDTQYF. CDR3 DNA sequence: TGTGCCAGCAGTTACGCAAAGCGGGGGGGCCGGGATACGCAGTATTTT.

The genes are TRBV6-5 and TRBJ2-6, with 8 bases identical to TRBD1. Germline V gene sequence: CDR1 MNHEY, CDR2 SVGAGI. This CDR3 spans 15 amino acids. The trim removed 5 bases at V and 4 bases at J, leaving 4 bases unmatched. The CDR3 spells CASSLDRAGANVLTF. CDR3 in DNA: TGTGCCAGCAGTCTGGACAGGGCCGGGGCCAACGTCCTGACTTTC.

The J gene is TRBJ2-7, the V gene TRBV7-8; D is unresolved. The CDR3 has 14 residues. V was trimmed by 1 base and J by 3 bases, leaving 10 bases between them. CDR1 SGHVS and CDR2 FQNEAQ come from the germline V gene. CDR3: CASSLGGRYYEQYF. The CDR3 coding sequence is TGTGCCAGCAGCTTAGGCGGAAGGTACTACGAGCAGTACTTC.

A word on this clone: Different DNA sequences within this sample yield the same CDR3. V is TRBV19 and J is TRBJ2-2; D unresolved. Trimming stripped 3 bases from V and 2 bases from J, with 4 bases between. Germline V CDR1 and CDR2: LNHDA, SQIVND (reference sequence). The CDR3 runs 13 residues. The CDR3 sequence: CASSMRNTGELFF. CDR3 in DNA: TGTGCCAGTAGTATGAGAAACACCGGGGAGCTGTTTTTT.

The genes are TRBV19 and TRBJ2-1; 10 bases fit TRBD2. CDR1 is LNHDA and CDR2 is SQIVND in the germline V gene (reference sequence). The CDR3 has 16 amino acids. The J segment lost 10 bases and the V segment lost 6 bases, leaving 15 bases of the junction unmatched. As DNA, the CDR3 is TGTGCCAGTAGGGGATCACTAGCGGGGTTAAATGGAGAGCAGTTCTTC. This sequence encodes CASRGSLAGLNGEQFF.

In its sample, this clone was seen a few times. This chain links TRBV19 with TRBJ1-1; 8 nucleotides agree with TRBD1. J was trimmed by 11 bases and V by 7 bases; bases with no gene match: 12. In germline, CDR1 is LNHDA, CDR2 SQIVND (reference sequence). This CDR3 has 13 amino acids. The CDR3 reads CASTPQGAASAFF. The CDR3 DNA reads as TGTGCCAGTACCCCGCAGGGGGCAGCAAGCGCTTTCTTT. Supplemented by reference TRBV19 and TRBJ1-1, the full variable domain reads DGGITQSPKYLFRKEGQNVTLSCEQNLNHDAMYWYRQDPGQGLRLIYYSQIVNDFQKGDIAEGYSVSREKKESFPLTVTSAQKNPTAFYLCASTPQGAASAFFGQGTRLTVV.

The chain carries TRBV28 and TRBJ1-4, with a possible D match to TRBD1 (6 bases). Germline assignment: CDR1 MDHEN and CDR2 SYDVKM. V shed 8 bases and J shed 7 bases, with 14 bases lying between them. CDR3 length equals 13 residues. CDR3 region: CASLSGGPEKLFF. CDR3 DNA sequence: TGTGCCAGCCTGAGCGGGGGGCCTGAAAAACTGTTTTTT.

The chain employs TRBV7-9 and TRBJ1-2; 9 bases are a match to TRBD1. Germline CDR1 SEHNR, CDR2 FQNEAQ (reference sequence). The CDR3 has 17 amino acids. V lost 5 bases to trimming and J lost 2 bases; unmatched junction nucleotides: 12. This CDR3 reads CASSPRRDRVFNYGYTF. In nucleotides, the CDR3 is TGTGCCAGCAGCCCACGCCGGGACAGGGTGTTCAACTATGGCTACACCTTC. The full variable domain, with the rest looked up from reference TRBV7-9 and TRBJ1-2, is DTGVSQNPRHKITKRGQNVTFRCDPISEHNRLYWYRQTLGQGPEFLTYFQNEAQLEKSRLLSDRFSAERPKGSFSTLEIQRTEQGDSAMYLCASSPRRDRVFNYGYTFGSGTRLTVV.

V is TRBV7-3 and J is TRBJ1-1; no firm D call. V shed 5 bases and J shed 1 base, with 8 bases lying between them. In germline, CDR1 is SGHTA, CDR2 FQGTGA. The CDR3 totals 13 residues. The DNA of the CDR3 is TGTGCCAGCAGCCCAGGCCCGAACACTGAAGCTTTCTTT. As protein: CASSPGPNTEAFF. The entire variable domain, with the rest obtained from reference TRBV7-3 and TRBJ1-1, is as follows: GAGVSQTPSNKVTEKGKYVELRCDPISGHTALYWYRQSLGQGPEFLIYFQGTGAADDSGLPNDRFFAVRPEGSVSTLKIQRTERGDSAVYLCASSPGPNTEAFFGQGTRLTVV.